This T cell receptor (beta chain) came from a study of tumor-infiltrating lymphocytes in oesophageal squamous cell carcinoma. TCRdb independently ran MiXCR on the PCR reads; one entry per CDR3 protein. This repertoire shows approximately 3,000 distinct CDR3 sequences, approximately 16% found once; its top ten account for roughly 25%. Per germline, CDR1 SGHKS and CDR2 YYEKEE (reference sequence). The CDR3 is 8 amino acids. V lost 4 bases and J lost 18, with 5 bases in between. This TCR derives from a male donor with esophageal squamous cell carcinoma. Sequencing was done on a sample of esophageal tumor tissue. This chain joins TRBV5-5 and TRBJ2-6; D unresolved. CDR3: CASSQPTF. The CDR3 nucleotides are TGTGCCAGCAGCCAACCGACTTTC.